This TCR beta chain was recorded in a study of vaccination effects on CD4 cells after COVID-19. Study in general: After under 2.5 million PBMC were placed in each well, they were cultured with around 10 IU/ml IL-2 and roughly 10 ug/ml peptides.

The table came from immunoSEQ multiplex PCR; TCRdb's copy has only in-frame clones and leaves some out. The data show under 50,000 clones, 50% to 80% seen once. V was shortened by 5 bases and J by 10 bases, with 14 bases between the two germline ends. The length of the CDR3 is 13 residues. From germline, CDR1 is MDHEN and CDR2 SYDVKM. Findings and limits, study-wide: Healthy vaccine recipients' vaccine-induced clones were almost all SARS-CoV-2 mono-reactive.

CD4+ T cell isolation took place after about nine days of culture. Points on this clone: Its target is not known.

This chain connects TRBV28 to TRBJ1-4, with D maybe TRBD1 (5 bases). The clonotype originates from a human donor who received a COVID-19 vaccine. The material was CD4+ T cells from PBMCs cultured without peptide, obtained before COVID-19 vaccination. CDR3 sequence reads: CASSPAGGGKLFF. DNA for the CDR3: TGTGCCAGCAGTCCCGCGGGGGGAGGAAAACTGTTTTTT.